These 29 T cell receptor beta chains originate from one sample sequenced in a study of T cell responses to AZD1222 COVID-19 vaccine (dated by TCRdb to the early 2020s). The meaning of the sample's time point label: baseline before first vaccination. What the treatment or condition label conveys for this sample: meningococcal conjugate vaccine given as trial control. Libraries came from the immunoSEQ multiplex PCR assay. TCRdb mirrors the immuneACCESS table, restricted to in-frame sequences. Some clones are absent from its copies; in checked studies, under half trace to an unresolved V gene, and the reason for the others is unknown. Across this sample there are over 150,000 clones, with roughly nine tenths seen only once. The top ten clonotypes cover 5.5% of the sample. The sequences come from peripheral blood, collected on day 0 of MenACWY control vaccination. Receptors originate from an adult in good health.

This sequence joins TRBV12-5 and TRBJ1-6; a weak D match, TRBD1 (5 bases). The CDR3 extends over 15 amino acids. Trimming cost V 5 bases and J 4 bases, with 12 bases left between them. Germline V gives CDR1 LGHNT, CDR2 FRNRAP. The CDR3 reads CASGPGARYNSPLHF. DNA of the CDR3: TGTGCTAGTGGTCCCGGGGCAAGGTATAATTCACCCCTCCACTTT.

The chain joins TRBV19 to TRBJ2-3, with 7 bases identical to TRBD2. The CDR3 totals 17 residues. CDR1 and CDR2 (germline): LNHDA, SQIVND (reference sequence). With V trimmed by 6 bases and J by 1 base, 13 bases remained unmatched. The CDR3 nucleotides are TGTGCCAGTAGCTTCGTCGGGGGGTGGTTAGGCACAGATACGCAGTATTTT. It yields the protein CASSFVGGWLGTDTQYF. The full variable domain, rest sourced from reference TRBV19 and TRBJ2-3, is DGGITQSPKYLFRKEGQNVTLSCEQNLNHDAMYWYRQDPGQGLRLIYYSQIVNDFQKGDIAEGYSVSREKKESFPLTVTSAQKNPTAFYLCASSFVGGWLGTDTQYFGPGTRLTVL.

V usage is TRBV6-1 and J usage is TRBJ1-5, with D unresolved. The CDR3 length is 13 residues. Germline V lookup: CDR1 MNHNS, CDR2 SASEGT. The V end was cut by 3 bases, the J end by 4 bases, with 7 bases between. The CDR3 sequence is CASSDGWNQPQHF. In DNA, the CDR3 is TGTGCCAGCAGTGATGGCTGGAATCAGCCCCAGCATTTT.

CDR3 bases: TGTGCCAGCTCACCACCAACTAGCGGGACTAGCAATGAGCAGTTCTTC. Protein product: CASSPPTSGTSNEQFF. The V and J genes are TRBV18 and TRBJ2-1, with TRBD2 matching over 10 bases. CDR1 and CDR2 from the germline V gene are KGHSH and LQKENI. With V trimmed by 0 bases and J by 6 bases, 5 bases remained unmatched. The CDR3 loop spans 16 amino acids. The full variable domain, with the rest looked up from reference TRBV18 and TRBJ2-1, is NAGVMQNPRHLVRRRGQEARLRCSPMKGHSHVYWYRQLPEEGLKFMVYLQKENIIDESGMPKERFSAEFPKEGPSILRIQQVVRGDSAAYFCASSPPTSGTSNEQFFGPGTRLTVL.

The rearrangement uses TRBV27 and TRBJ2-5; 9 bases are shared with TRBD1. This CDR3 has 13 residues. CDR1 MNHEY and CDR2 SMNVEV come from the germline V gene (reference sequence). J lost 3 bases, V lost 7 bases, and 3 bases had no gene match. CDR3 amino acids: CASMDRGKETQYF. The CDR3 DNA reads as TGTGCCAGCATGGACAGGGGTAAAGAGACCCAGTACTTC.

This clone occurred once. The chain couples TRBV29-1 to TRBJ2-3; D gene uncertain. The CDR3 is 11 residues long. V was clipped by 7 bases and J by 4 bases, with 9 bases between them. CDR1 is SQVTM, CDR2 ANQGSEA, per germline. Here the CDR3 reads CSGQFSDTQYF. The DNA of the CDR3 is TGCAGCGGGCAGTTTTCAGATACGCAGTATTTT.

V is TRBV6-5 and J is TRBJ1-2, with TRBD1 identical over 9 bases. V gave up 6 bases and J gave up 8 bases; unmatched junction bases: 10. The CDR3 length is 14 residues. The germline V gene encodes CDR1 MNHEY and CDR2 SVGAGI. DNA for the CDR3: TGTGCCAGCAGACCCACAGGGGGCCCCTACGGCTACACCTTC. Protein product: CASRPTGGPYGYTF.

The rearrangement links TRBV5-6 to TRBJ1-3, with D maybe TRBD1 (6 bases). Looked up from germline, CDR1 is SGHDT and CDR2 is YYEEEE. This CDR3 contains 17 residues. V was cut by 0 bases and J by 0 bases, with 13 bases left in between. CDR3 region: CASSLEVRGLSGNTIYF. CDR3 DNA sequence: TGTGCCAGCAGCTTGGAGGTCAGGGGCCTCTCTGGAAACACCATATATTTT.

This clone occurred a few times. This chain joins TRBV20-1 and TRBJ1-1; no clear D gene. This CDR3 comprises 12 residues. Trimming removed 3 bases at V and 6 bases at J, with 11 bases between. Germline loops: CDR1 DFQATT, CDR2 SNEGSKA (reference sequence). Here the CDR3 reads CSASVGSAEAFF. Written as DNA, the CDR3 is TGCAGTGCTAGTGTGGGATCCGCTGAAGCTTTCTTT.

The chain recombines TRBV24-1 with TRBJ2-1; 10 nucleotides line up with TRBD1. The V gene's germline CDR1 is KGHDR and CDR2 SFDVKD. Trimming removed 3 bases from V and 12 bases from J; junction bases left unmatched: 7. There are 14 residues in the CDR3. The CDR3 here is CATSDPGTGVGQFF. CDR3 in DNA: TGTGCCACCAGTGATCCCGGGACAGGGGTTGGGCAGTTCTTC.

This clone appeared a single time. The rearrangement joins TRBV5-4 to TRBJ2-2, with 7 bases that match TRBD2. Germline CDR1 reads SGHNT; CDR2 reads YYREEE (reference sequence). V lost 3 bases, J lost 2 bases, and 7 bases stayed unmatched. This CDR3 spans 16 amino acids. The CDR3, as DNA: TGTGCCAGCAGCTCAGGACTAGAAATTAACACCGGGGAGCTGTTTTTT. It yields the protein CASSSGLEINTGELFF.

This sequence joins TRBV5-1 and TRBJ2-3, with 13 nucleotides matching TRBD2. This CDR3 has 17 amino acids. Germline CDR1 reads SGHRS; CDR2 reads YFSETQ. V was pared by 2 bases and J by 4 bases, with 7 bases of the junction left unmatched. The CDR3 DNA reads TGCGCCAGCAGCTTTACAACTAGCGGGGGGGCGTCAGATACGCAGTATTTT. Translating gives CASSFTTSGGASDTQYF.

The chain carries TRBV19 and TRBJ1-4; no definite D call. The germline gives CDR1 LNHDA, CDR2 SQIVND (reference sequence). Trimming stripped 6 bases from V and 6 bases from J, with 11 bases between. This CDR3 spans 13 amino acids. This CDR3 reads CASRRSVDEKLFF. The CDR3 region has the DNA TGTGCCAGTAGGAGGTCGGTAGATGAAAAACTGTTTTTT.

The chain uses TRBV7-2 and TRBJ1-6; D possibly corresponds to TRBD1 (6 bases). The CDR3 has 18 amino acids. CDR1 and CDR2 from the germline V gene are SGHTA and FQGNSA. The germline V and J ends were trimmed by 0 bases and 9 bases, with 21 bases remaining between them. The CDR3 here is CASSLAKSGNRASSPLHF. CDR3 in DNA: TGTGCCAGCAGCTTAGCGAAGTCGGGAAACAGGGCTTCTTCACCCCTCCACTTT. The whole variable domain, remainder taken from reference TRBV7-2 and TRBJ1-6, is GAGVSQSPSNKVTEKGKDVELRCDPISGHTALYWYRQSLGQGLEFLIYFQGNSAPDKSGLPSDRFSAERTGGSVSTLTIQRTQQEDSAVYLCASSLAKSGNRASSPLHFGNGTRLTVT.

The chain carries TRBV6-6 and TRBJ1-4; 7 bases align to TRBD1. V lost 6 bases to trimming and J lost 4 bases; unmatched junction nucleotides: 8. This CDR3 comprises 15 residues. CDR1 is MNHNY and CDR2 is SVGAGI in the germline V gene (reference sequence). The CDR3 protein is CASRTGQILNEKLFF. CDR3 nucleotide sequence: TGTGCCAGCAGAACGGGACAGATTCTTAATGAAAAACTGTTTTTT.

This chain joins TRBV27 and TRBJ1-5; 7 bases match TRBD1. Germline CDR1 MNHEY, CDR2 SMNVEV (reference sequence). CDR3 size: 15 residues. J was trimmed by 10 bases and V by 4 bases; bases with no gene match: 13. The DNA of the CDR3 is TGTGCCAGCAGTTCCCTGGGGGACAGAGCCGGACCCCAGCATTTT. Its protein product is CASSSLGDRAGPQHF.

V gene TRBV12-5 combines with J gene TRBJ2-1; 8 bases match TRBD1. The CDR3 is made up of 15 amino acids. V trimming: 1 base; J trimming: 8 bases; junction bases outside the gene matches: 7. The V gene's germline CDR1 is LGHNT and CDR2 FRNRAP. The CDR3 nucleotides read TGTGCTAGTGGTTTGGACGGACAGGGTGGAGATGAGCAGTTCTTC. The encoded protein is CASGLDGQGGDEQFF.

In its sample, this clone was seen once. This chain joins TRBV6-1 and TRBJ2-3; 11 bases fit TRBD2. Germline V gives CDR1 MNHNS, CDR2 SASEGT. The CDR3 covers 19 residues. After removal of 4 bases from V and 1 base from J, the junction contained 13 bases not matched to a gene. The CDR3 here is CASSALSSGRELRTDTQYF. CDR3 DNA sequence: TGTGCCAGCAGTGCCCTGAGTAGCGGGAGGGAATTACGCACAGATACGCAGTATTTT.

The chain links TRBV6-6 to TRBJ1-1, with 7 bases matching TRBD1. Germline V gives CDR1 MNHNY, CDR2 SVGAGI (reference sequence). CDR3 length: 14 residues. Trimming cost V 2 bases and J 5 bases; bases outside gene matches: 5. The CDR3 is CASSYPTGQTEAFF. The CDR3, as DNA: TGTGCCAGCAGTTACCCGACAGGGCAAACTGAAGCTTTCTTT.

The gene calls are TRBV7-3 and TRBJ2-1; no clear D gene. CDR1 and CDR2 from the germline V gene are SGHTA and FQGTGA. The V end lost 2 bases, the J end lost 9 bases, and 14 bases lay between the germline ends. The CDR3 runs to 14 residues. The CDR3 sequence: CASSLRLDIGEQFF. The CDR3, as DNA: TGTGCCAGCAGCTTACGATTAGACATCGGTGAGCAGTTCTTC.

The V gene is TRBV11-2, the J gene TRBJ1-6, with a weak D call TRBD1 (6 bases). The germline gives CDR1 SGHAT, CDR2 FQNNGV. This CDR3 spans 12 amino acids. The V end was cut by 8 bases, the J end by 12 bases, with 14 bases between. CDR3 protein: CASHGGGQPLHF. The CDR3 DNA reads as TGTGCCAGCCATGGGGGGGGGCAACCCCTCCACTTT.

This clone was detected once. V and J are TRBV29-1 and TRBJ2-5; 9 positions agree with TRBD1. V was pared by 7 bases and J by 7 bases, with 10 bases of the junction left unmatched. Germline values: CDR1 SQVTM, CDR2 ANQGSEA. CDR3 size: 13 residues. As DNA, the CDR3 is TGCAGCGGCTATGGGGACAGGGACGGGACCCAGTACTTC. As protein: CSGYGDRDGTQYF.

The chain has TRBV19 and TRBJ1-3; 9 nucleotides line up with TRBD1. Germline assignment: CDR1 LNHDA and CDR2 SQIVND (reference sequence). The V segment lost 8 bases and the J segment 3 bases; nucleotides outside the gene matches: 5. The CDR3 spans 14 residues. The CDR3 spells CASGTGGYGNTIYF. CDR3 nucleotides: TGTGCCAGTGGAACAGGGGGCTATGGAAACACCATATATTTT. The full variable domain, with the rest looked up from reference TRBV19 and TRBJ1-3, is DGGITQSPKYLFRKEGQNVTLSCEQNLNHDAMYWYRQDPGQGLRLIYYSQIVNDFQKGDIAEGYSVSREKKESFPLTVTSAQKNPTAFYLCASGTGGYGNTIYFGEGSWLTVV.

The J gene is TRBJ1-5, the V gene TRBV5-6, with D uncertain. CDR1 and CDR2 from the germline V gene are SGHDT and YYEEEE. With 0 bases removed from V and 2 bases from J, the gap between germline ends came to 9 bases. The length of the CDR3 is 15 residues. CDR3 in amino acids: CASSLGFGRNQPQHF. The CDR3 DNA is TGTGCCAGCAGCTTGGGCTTTGGGCGCAATCAGCCCCAGCATTTT.

This rearrangement joins TRBV10-2 to TRBJ2-3; 7 nucleotides match TRBD2. The CDR3 runs 16 residues. Germline CDR1 is WSHSY and CDR2 is SAAADI. J was trimmed by 5 bases and V by 3 bases; bases with no gene match: 11. The chain's CDR3 is CASSEGWSGVRDTQYF. CDR3 in DNA: TGCGCCAGCAGTGAAGGTTGGAGCGGGGTGAGAGATACGCAGTATTTT.

This chain joins TRBV29-1 and TRBJ2-1; no reliable D call. The CDR3 is 14 residues long. Germline CDR1 is SQVTM and CDR2 is ANQGSEA. V shed 7 bases and J shed 5 bases, with 18 bases lying between them. CDR3 nucleotides: TGCAGCGCACCCTTTTTTGGTACCCACAATGAGCAGTTCTTC. Encoded protein: CSAPFFGTHNEQFF.

Only one count was recorded for this clone. The chain recombines TRBV18 with TRBJ1-5; D remains ambiguous. Trimming removed 3 bases from V and 2 bases from J, with 17 bases in between. The CDR3 runs to 17 residues. CDR1 and CDR2 from the germline V gene are KGHSH and LQKENI. The DNA of the CDR3 is TGTGCCAGCTCACCGGGTGGCAGTCCGAAGGGCAATCAGCCCCAGCATTTT. It codes for CASSPGGSPKGNQPQHF.

The V gene is TRBV29-1, the J gene TRBJ2-4, with D uncertain. Germline CDR1 is SQVTM and CDR2 is ANQGSEA. The CDR3 is made up of 13 amino acids. Trimming took off 6 bases at V and 0 bases at J, with 9 bases between the two ends. This CDR3 reads CSVSPLAKNIQYF. CDR3 sequence (DNA): TGCAGCGTCTCACCTTTAGCCAAAAACATTCAGTACTTC. Drawing the rest from reference TRBV29-1 and TRBJ2-4, the complete variable domain is SAVISQKPSRDICQRGTSLTIQCQVDSQVTMMFWYRQQPGQSLTLIATANQGSEATYESGFVIDKFPISRPNLTFSTLTVSNMSPEDSSIYLCSVSPLAKNIQYFGAGTRLSVL.

The chain carries TRBV6-5 and TRBJ1-6, with D possibly being TRBD1 (6 bases). The CDR3 totals 16 residues. V was clipped by 4 bases and J by 7 bases, with 17 bases between them. The V gene's germline CDR1 is MNHEY and CDR2 SVGAGI. The CDR3 bases are TGTGCCAGCAGTTTCATGACCGGGACAAGGAATTCACCCCTCCACTTT. Translated, it gives CASSFMTGTRNSPLHF.